The text below deals with one TCR beta chain. As yet, its antigen is unknown. Treatment denoted: approximately nine-day PBMC culture with coronavirus spike peptide pools or control peptides (ViraFEST assay). Cells received half-medium changes with fresh IL-2 medium on days 3 and 7. CD4+ T cells were isolated by negative selection after ten to eleven days of culture. The data derive from a study of vaccination and CD4 T cells after COVID-19. At the level of the study: Following dose two, a median around 70 days (range 14 to 241) passed before post-vaccine samples were taken.

This CDR3 region has 13 residues. Between the trimmed V and J ends, which lost 3 bases and 5 bases, there was a span of 10 bases. CDR1 and CDR2 (germline): DFQATT, SNEGSKA (reference sequence). Whole-study findings and limits: Detection of a median around 86% of reactive clones in convalescent patients was confined to the period after vaccination.

Sequencing of DNA taken from cultured CD4+ T cells relied on the Oncomine TCR Beta short-read assay. TCRdb reprocessed the PCR reads with MiXCR, giving one entry per CDR3 protein. The table has about 11,000 distinct CDR3 sequences, roughly 64% seen once. This TCR came from a human donor who had recovered from COVID-19. The chain combines TRBV20-1 with TRBJ2-2; D is unclear. Sequencing input: CD4+ T cells from blood, cultured in vitro. CDR3 protein: CSASWSRTGELFF. CDR3 in DNA: TGCAGTGCTAGTTGGAGCAGGACCGGGGAGCTGTTTTTT.